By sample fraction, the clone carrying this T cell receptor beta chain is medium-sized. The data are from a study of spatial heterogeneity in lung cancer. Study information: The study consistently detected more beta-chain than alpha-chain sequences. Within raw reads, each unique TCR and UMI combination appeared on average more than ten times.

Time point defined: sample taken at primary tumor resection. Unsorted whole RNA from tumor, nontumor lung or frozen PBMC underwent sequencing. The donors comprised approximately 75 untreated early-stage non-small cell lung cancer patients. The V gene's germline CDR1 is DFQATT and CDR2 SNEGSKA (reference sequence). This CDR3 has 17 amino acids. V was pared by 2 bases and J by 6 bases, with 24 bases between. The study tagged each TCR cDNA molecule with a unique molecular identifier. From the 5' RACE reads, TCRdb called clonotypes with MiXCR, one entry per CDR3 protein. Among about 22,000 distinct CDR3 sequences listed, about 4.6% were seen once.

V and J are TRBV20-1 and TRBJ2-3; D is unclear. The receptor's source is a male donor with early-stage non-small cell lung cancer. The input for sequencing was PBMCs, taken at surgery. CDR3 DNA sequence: TGCAGTGCTAGACTAATGGATGCGACCGCGCGCGGTGATACGCAGTATTTT. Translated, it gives CSARLMDATARGDTQYF.